A selection of T cell receptor beta chains follows, all from one sample in a study of shared clonotypes between healthy human individuals. This table comes from immunoSEQ multiplex PCR, and its TCRdb copy is limited to in-frame clones, with some not included. Of about half a million clones in the sample, more than 75% were seen once. The sample consisted of PBMCs. The receptors were gathered from a woman in her thirties or forties in good health. Some clones in this sample may be carry-over from other donors' samples. The CDR3 runs from the conserved cysteine through the conserved F or W. D genes are given only for firm matches. A row's size may be missing; if present it is once, few, many or a size class.

DNA,CDR3,D,J,V,size,length
TGTGCCAGCAGTTTCTCGACAGGGACCTACGAGCAGTACTTC,CASSFSTGTYEQYF,TRBD1,TRBJ2-7,TRBV28,.,14
TGTGCCAGCAGCTCGGGGCCCCTAACAGGGCATGGCTACACCTTC,CASSSGPLTGHGYTF,.,TRBJ1-2,TRBV28,.,15
TGTGCCAGCTCACCACCAATCCTCGAGCGGATAGCCAAAAACATTCAGTACTTC,CASSPPILERIAKNIQYF,.,TRBJ2-4,TRBV18,many,18
TGTGCCATCAGTGAGTCGATCCTAGCGGGAGGGCCGGACAATGAGCAGTTCTTC,CAISESILAGGPDNEQFF,TRBD2,TRBJ2-1,TRBV10-3,.,18
TGTGCCATCACCAATGATGGACAGACTGAAGCTTTCTTT,CAITNDGQTEAFF,.,TRBJ1-1,TRBV10-3,.,13
TGTGCCTGGAGTCCGGGCGGCAATCAGCCCCAGCATTTT,CAWSPGGNQPQHF,.,TRBJ1-5,TRBV30,.,13
TGTGCCAGCAGCACACCCTTCAGGGACAGGGGGCAGAGAAGCAATCAGCCCCAGCATTTT,CASSTPFRDRGQRSNQPQHF,.,TRBJ1-5,TRBV21-1,once,20
TGTGCCAGCTCACCACCTGGCGGTTATCCTACCTACGAGCAGTACTTC,CASSPPGGYPTYEQYF,.,TRBJ2-7,TRBV18,.,16
TGTGCCACCAGCCCGGGGCATTCCAACAATGAGCAGTTCTTC,CATSPGHSNNEQFF,.,TRBJ2-1,TRBV15,once,14
TGTGCCAGCAGCCTTGGACAGGGTAGAAGCAATCAGCCCCAGCATTTT,CASSLGQGRSNQPQHF,TRBD1,TRBJ1-5,TRBV7-6,.,16
TGTGCCTGGAGGGCGGGACTAGCAGGGAAGAATGAGCAGTTCTTC,CAWRAGLAGKNEQFF,TRBD2,TRBJ2-1,TRBV30,.,15
TGTGCCAGCAGCTTAGGGGACCTTGGAGTGTTTGAGACCCAGTACTTC,CASSLGDLGVFETQYF,.,TRBJ2-5,TRBV7-8,.,16
TGTGCCAGCAGTGAACAGGGTAGGGATCGCTACACCTTC,CASSEQGRDRYTF,.,TRBJ1-2,TRBV6-1,.,13
TGCGCCAGCGCGTGGGCCTTCTACGAGCAGTACTTC,CASAWAFYEQYF,.,TRBJ2-7,TRBV23-1,.,12
TGTGCCAGCAGCTCTCATCCTTATGCAGGGGACCATAGCAATCAGCCCCAGCATTTT,CASSSHPYAGDHSNQPQHF,.,TRBJ1-5,TRBV7-6,.,19
TGTGCCAGCAGCTCAGGGGGGCTTCCTGAAGCTTTCTTT,CASSSGGLPEAFF,.,TRBJ1-1,TRBV21-1,.,13
TGTGCCATCAGTGGAGGGACAGCGAACACCGGGGAGCTGTTTTTT,CAISGGTANTGELFF,TRBD1,TRBJ2-2,TRBV10-3,few,15
TGTGCCAGCAGCTTGGAGAGTGACTATGGCTACACCTTC,CASSLESDYGYTF,.,TRBJ1-2,TRBV5-6,few,13